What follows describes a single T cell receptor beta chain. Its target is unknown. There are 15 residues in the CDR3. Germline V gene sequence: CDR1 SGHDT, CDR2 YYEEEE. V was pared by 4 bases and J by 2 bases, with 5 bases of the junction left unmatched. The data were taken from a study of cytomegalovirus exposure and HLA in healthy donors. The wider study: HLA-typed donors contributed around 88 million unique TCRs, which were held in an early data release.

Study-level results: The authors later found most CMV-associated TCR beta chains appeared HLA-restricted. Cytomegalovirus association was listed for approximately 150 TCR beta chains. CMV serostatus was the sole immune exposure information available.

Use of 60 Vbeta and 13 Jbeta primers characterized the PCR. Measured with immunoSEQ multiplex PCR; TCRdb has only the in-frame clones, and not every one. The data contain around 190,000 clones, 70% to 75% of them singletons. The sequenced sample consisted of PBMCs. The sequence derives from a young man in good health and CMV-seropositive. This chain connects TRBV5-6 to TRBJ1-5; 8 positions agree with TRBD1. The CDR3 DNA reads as TGTGCCAGCAGCGTGACAGGGGACGGCAATCAGCCCCAGCATTTT. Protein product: CASSVTGDGNQPQHF.